These 10 T cell receptor beta chains came from one sample sequenced in a study of OX40 agonist ivuxolimab in advanced cancers. Only in-frame clones appear in the TCRdb table, and some are missing; sequencing was by immunoSEQ multiplex PCR. Here the sample spans around 77,000 clones, 65% to 90% being singletons. The sample was CD4+ or CD8+ T cells sorted from blood, taken in a trial of the OX40 agonist ivuxolimab. The receptors originated from an adult with an advanced solid tumor such as melanoma, head and neck, liver or kidney cancer.

The chain couples TRBV7-2 to TRBJ2-7; D call uncertain. The CDR3 contains 12 residues. V was trimmed by 5 bases and J by 7 bases, leaving 12 bases between them. Germline values: CDR1 SGHTA, CDR2 FQGNSA. The CDR3 spells CASSPYLGEQYF. The CDR3 DNA reads as TGTGCCAGCAGCCCATACCTCGGGGAGCAGTACTTC.

The CDR3 DNA is TGTGCCAGCAGCCGTGGACTACCTTTGAACACCGGGGAGCTGTTTTTT. Protein: CASSRGLPLNTGELFF. The rearrangement links TRBV7-2 to TRBJ2-2; a possible D gene is TRBD2 (6 bases). The germline CDR1 and CDR2 sequences are SGHTA and FQGNSA. The CDR3 runs 16 residues. Trimming removed 5 bases from V and 1 base from J, with 14 bases in between.

The chain employs TRBV6-1 and TRBJ2-1; TRBD2 matches at 8 bases. There are 14 residues in the CDR3. V was pared by 10 bases and J by 2 bases, with 7 bases of the junction left unmatched. Germline CDR1 MNHNS, CDR2 SASEGT. CDR3 coding DNA: TGTGCCACCCACCTAGCGGGCGCCTACAATGAGCAGTTCTTC. Protein product: CATHLAGAYNEQFF.

The CDR3 nucleotides are TGTGCCAGCAAAAAGGATATGGACTATGGCTACACCTTC. Encoded protein: CASKKDMDYGYTF. The chain joins TRBV7-2 to TRBJ1-2; D is undetermined. Germline assignment: CDR1 SGHTA and CDR2 FQGNSA. The V end was cut by 7 bases, the J end by 3 bases, with 12 bases between. The CDR3 sequence is 13 residues long.

The chain links TRBV4-3 to TRBJ1-2; D is perhaps TRBD1 (6 bases). V was shortened by 2 bases and J by 6 bases, with 13 bases between the two germline ends. Germline CDR1 and CDR2: LGHNA and YSLEER. The CDR3 is made up of 14 amino acids. In nucleotides, the CDR3 is TGCGCCAGCAGCCAAACTACAGGGTCTCATGGCTACACCTTC. Its translation is CASSQTTGSHGYTF.

The chain couples TRBV6-5 to TRBJ2-3, with TRBD2 matching over 7 bases. The CDR3 extends over 16 amino acids. From germline, CDR1 is MNHEY and CDR2 SVGAGI. Germline trimming cut 2 bases from V and 1 base from J; bases unmatched to any gene: 6. The chain's CDR3 is CASSYPGGDGTDTQYF. The CDR3 DNA follows: TGTGCCAGCAGTTACCCGGGGGGTGATGGCACAGATACGCAGTATTTT.

The chain employs TRBV11-2 and TRBJ1-2; D gene unclear. This CDR3 is built from 12 residues. Trimming removed 2 bases from V and 6 bases from J, with 7 bases in between. The germline V gene encodes CDR1 SGHAT and CDR2 FQNNGV. This chain's CDR3 is CASSLNRDGYTF. CDR3 bases: TGTGCCAGCAGCTTAAACCGGGATGGCTACACCTTC.

The genes are TRBV11-2 and TRBJ1-2; D possibly corresponds to TRBD1 (5 bases). The length of the CDR3 is 15 residues. The V gene's germline CDR1 is SGHAT and CDR2 FQNNGV. With 2 bases removed from V and 3 bases from J, the gap between germline ends came to 13 bases. The CDR3 DNA reads as TGTGCCAGCAGCTTATGGGTTACGGGGGACTATGGCTACACCTTC. It yields the protein CASSLWVTGDYGYTF. Full variable domain (outside the CDR3, taken from reference TRBV11-2 and TRBJ1-2): EAGVAQSPRYKIIEKRQSVAFWCNPISGHATLYWYQQILGQGPKLLIQFQNNGVVDDSQLPKDRFSAERLKGVDSTLKIQPAKLEDSAVYLCASSLWVTGDYGYTFGSGTRLTVV.

The chain links TRBV7-6 to TRBJ2-3; no clear D gene. The CDR3 loop spans 15 amino acids. Germline CDR1 reads SGHVS; CDR2 reads FNYEAQ. V lost 1 base and J 6 bases, leaving 14 bases between the germline ends. CDR3 sequence: CASSLGALRTDTQYF. CDR3 coding DNA: TGTGCCAGCAGCTTAGGGGCTCTCCGTACGGATACGCAGTATTTT. Variable domain in full (rest from reference TRBV7-6 and TRBJ2-3): GAGVSQSPRYKVTKRGQDVALRCDPISGHVSLYWYRQALGQGPEFLTYFNYEAQQDKSGLPNDRFSAERPEGSISTLTIQRTEQRDSAMYRCASSLGALRTDTQYFGPGTRLTVL.

As for this clone: The sample carries other DNA sequences with the same CDR3. The chain joins TRBV4-3 to TRBJ1-2; D is uncertain. CDR3 length: 13 amino acids. Looked up from germline, CDR1 is LGHNA and CDR2 is YSLEER. V gave up 0 bases and J gave up 6 bases, with 8 bases separating them. CDR3 region: CASSQETTHGYTF. The DNA for the CDR3 is TGCGCCAGCAGCCAAGAGACAACTCATGGCTACACCTTC.